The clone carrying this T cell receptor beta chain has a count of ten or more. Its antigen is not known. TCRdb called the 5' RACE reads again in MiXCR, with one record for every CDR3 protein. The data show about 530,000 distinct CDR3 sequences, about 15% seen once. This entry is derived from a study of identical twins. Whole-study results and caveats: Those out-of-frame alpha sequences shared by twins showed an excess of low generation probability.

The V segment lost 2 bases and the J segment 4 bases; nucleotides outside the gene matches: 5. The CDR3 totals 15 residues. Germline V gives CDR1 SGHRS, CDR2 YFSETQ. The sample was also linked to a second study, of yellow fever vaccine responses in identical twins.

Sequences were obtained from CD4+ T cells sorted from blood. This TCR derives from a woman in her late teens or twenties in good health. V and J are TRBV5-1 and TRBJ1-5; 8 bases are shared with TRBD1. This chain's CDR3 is CASSFWTGPNQPQHF. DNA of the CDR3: TGCGCCAGCAGCTTCTGGACAGGGCCAAATCAGCCCCAGCATTTT.